This is a list of T cell receptor beta chains from one sample in a study of patients and donors after allogeneic stem cell transplantation. TCRdb reprocessed the RT-PCR reads via MiXCR and lists one record per CDR3 protein. The profile covers approximately 140,000 distinct CDR3 sequences, with approximately 40% appearing a single time and 40% to 55% taken by the ten largest. What was sequenced was blood, either unsorted or a sorted T cell fraction (not recorded which). The source is a human donor who was either an allogeneic HSCT recipient or a stem cell or donor lymphocyte infusion donor (not recorded which). It is not recorded whose cells these are; they may come from a transplant donor. Each CDR3 is given with its conserved first and last residue. The D gene is left open where the match is weak. Not every row has a clone size; where given, it reads once, few, many or a size class.

clone_size | j_call | d_call | v_call | cdr3_length | cdr3_nt | cdr3_aa
- | TRBJ2-2 | - | TRBV12-3/TRBV12-4 | 15 | TGTGCCAGCAGTCAGACACAGGGTAACACCGGGGAGCTGTTTTTT | CASSQTQGNTGELFF
- | TRBJ1-2 | - | TRBV29-1 | 14 | TGCAGCGCCGACGTGGGCAGGGGTTCGTATGGCTACACCTTC | CSADVGRGSYGYTF
few | TRBJ1-4 | TRBD1 | TRBV12-3/TRBV12-4 | 14 | TGTGCCAGCACTTCGGACAGGGTGGATGAAAAACTGTTTTTT | CASTSDRVDEKLFF
few | TRBJ1-1 | TRBD1 | TRBV13 | 14 | TGTGCCAGCAGCACGGGACAGGGAGGGACTGAAGCTTTCTTT | CASSTGQGGTEAFF
- | TRBJ2-5 | - | TRBV5-6 | 14 | TGTGCCAGCAGCCCCCTGGACTCACAAGAGACCCAGTACTTC | CASSPLDSQETQYF
once | TRBJ2-7 | - | TRBV20-1 | 13 | TGCAGTGCCGGAGAGAGGGTACCAGACGAGCAGTACTTC | CSAGERVPDEQYF
- | TRBJ1-2 | TRBD1 | TRBV28 | 14 | TGTGCCAGCAGTGCGGCACAGGGGATGAAAGGCTACACCTTC | CASSAAQGMKGYTF
few | TRBJ1-2 | - | TRBV15 | 14 | TGTGCCACCAGCAGACCTAGCGAAGACTATGGCTACACCTTC | CATSRPSEDYGYTF
- | TRBJ2-2 | - | TRBV15 | 16 | TGTGCCACCAGCAGAGATCGGGAGACCTCGACGGGGGAGCTGTTTTTT | CATSRDRETSTGELFF
- | TRBJ1-6 | - | TRBV7-6 | 14 | TGTGCCAGCAGCCTGGTTGGTGGGGATTCACCCCTCCACTTT | CASSLVGGDSPLHF
- | TRBJ2-7 | TRBD2 | TRBV7-9 | 14 | TGTGCCAGCAGCTTAATAGGACTAGCCGACGAGCAGTACTTC | CASSLIGLADEQYF
- | TRBJ1-4 | - | TRBV15 | 18 | TGTGCCACCAGCAGAGATTCAGTCCGATACGCGGTGGATGAAAAACTGTTTTTT | CATSRDSVRYAVDEKLFF
- | TRBJ2-2 | TRBD1 | TRBV10-3 | 15 | TGTGCCATCAGGGTGGGACAGGGTCTCACCGGGGAGCTGTTTTTT | CAIRVGQGLTGELFF
- | TRBJ1-4 | - | TRBV2 | 13 | TGTGCCAGCACCGGACAGTCTAATGAAAAACTGTTTTTT | CASTGQSNEKLFF
- | TRBJ1-1 | - | TRBV12-3/TRBV12-4 | 11 | TGTGCCAGCAGTTTCATGACTGAAGCTTTCTTT | CASSFMTEAFF
- | TRBJ1-1 | - | TRBV5-1 | 14 | TGCGCCAGCAGCTTAGAAGGCGGGAGCACTGAAGCTTTCTTT | CASSLEGGSTEAFF
once | TRBJ2-2 | TRBD2 | TRBV27 | 15 | TGTGCCAGCAGTTTGACTAGCGGGAGCACCGGGGAGCTGTTTTTT | CASSLTSGSTGELFF
- | TRBJ1-6 | - | TRBV12-3/TRBV12-4 | 15 | TGTGCCAGCAGTCTCTCGGCCGGAGGGGCATCACCCCTCCACTTT | CASSLSAGGASPLHF
- | TRBJ2-2 | TRBD1 | TRBV10-3 | 14 | TGTGCCATCACCACGACAGGGGGCCCCGGGGAGCTGTTTTTT | CAITTTGGPGELFF
- | TRBJ1-5 | - | TRBV6-6 | 17 | TGTGCCAGCAGTTACGGCTGGGACTGGGCGGGGGGTCAGCCCCAGCATTTT | CASSYGWDWAGGQPQHF
- | TRBJ2-1 | - | TRBV12-5 | 13 | TGTGCTAGTGGCAGCGGTAACTACAATGAGCAGTTCTTC | CASGSGNYNEQFF
- | TRBJ2-1 | - | TRBV12-3/TRBV12-4 | 12 | TGTGCCAGCAGTTTTGGAGCCAATGAGCAGTTCTTC | CASSFGANEQFF
many | TRBJ1-3 | - | TRBV6-5 | 14 | TGTGCCAGCAGTACCGGGGTCTCTGGAAACACCATATATTTT | CASSTGVSGNTIYF
- | TRBJ2-4 | - | TRBV18 | 13 | TGTGCCAGCTCAGGGGAGACCAAAAACATTCAGTACTTC | CASSGETKNIQYF
- | TRBJ2-3 | TRBD1 | TRBV28 | 14 | TGTGCCACCGACAGGGGACCTAGCACAGATACGCAGTATTTT | CATDRGPSTDTQYF
- | TRBJ1-5 | TRBD1 | TRBV27 | 14 | TGTGCCAGCAGTGAGGGGACAGGATTTCAGCCCCAGCATTTT | CASSEGTGFQPQHF
few | TRBJ1-2 | TRBD1 | TRBV15 | 13 | TGTGCCACCAGCAGACCACAGGGGTATGGCTACACCTTC | CATSRPQGYGYTF
few | TRBJ2-4 | - | TRBV12-3/TRBV12-4 | 16 | TGTGCCAGCACCCACGACCCCTACCTAGCCAAAAACATTCAGTACTTC | CASTHDPYLAKNIQYF
- | TRBJ2-1 | - | TRBV9 | 14 | TGTGCCAGCAGCGTAGAGCCAGACCCCGCCGAATCGTTCTTC | CASSVEPDPAESFF
- | TRBJ2-7 | TRBD1 | TRBV9 | 12 | TGTGCCAGCGGGACAGGGAGAAACGAGCAGTACTTC | CASGTGRNEQYF
- | TRBJ1-2 | - | TRBV24-1 | 14 | TGTGCCACCAGTGCCCGGACAGCGAACTATGGCTACACCTTC | CATSARTANYGYTF
few | TRBJ1-3 | - | TRBV4-3 | 14 | TGCGCCAGCAGCCAACAGGGGCTGGGAAACACCATATATTTT | CASSQQGLGNTIYF
few | TRBJ2-5 | - | TRBV9 | 14 | TGTGCCAGCAGCGCGAGGGGGGATGAAGAGACCCAGTACTTC | CASSARGDEETQYF
- | TRBJ1-2 | TRBD1 | TRBV24-1 | 14 | TGTGCCAACCGACAGGGTGGAGGGGACTATGGCTACACCTTC | CANRQGGGDYGYTF
many | TRBJ2-1 | - | TRBV12-3/TRBV12-4 | 13 | TGTGCCAGCACCCCTGGGTTCTACAATGAGCAGTTCTTC | CASTPGFYNEQFF
- | TRBJ2-7 | - | TRBV20-1 | 12 | TGCAGTGCTAGAGCGGTAGGGGACGAGCAGTACTTC | CSARAVGDEQYF
- | TRBJ2-7 | - | TRBV9 | 14 | TGTGCCAGCAGCCCTCCGGGCCTAGGAGGCGAGCAGTACTTC | CASSPPGLGGEQYF
few | TRBJ1-4 | - | TRBV6-6 | 17 | TGTGCCAGCACTTTACGGCTCGGGGAGGCAACTAATGAAAAACTGTTTTTT | CASTLRLGEATNEKLFF
many | TRBJ1-5 | - | TRBV7-2 | 12 | TGTGCCAGCAGCTTTAGCAATCAGCCCCAGCATTTT | CASSFSNQPQHF
- | TRBJ1-2 | - | TRBV6-6 | 12 | TGTGCCAGCAGTTACTCGGACTATGGCTACACCTTC | CASSYSDYGYTF
few | TRBJ1-5 | - | TRBV9 | 15 | TGTGCCAGCAGCGTAGGTGGGAACGGCAATCAGCCCCAGCATTTT | CASSVGGNGNQPQHF